Listed here are 3 T cell receptor beta chains from one sample, sequenced in a study of T-cell reconstitution after alpha-beta-depleted transplantation in children. Unique molecular identifiers featured in how the TCRbeta library was prepared. MiXCR was run by TCRdb on the PCR reads, yielding one entry per CDR3 protein. Altogether 210,000 or so distinct CDR3 sequences are present, approximately 9% being singletons, with the ten largest covering about 6%. Sequencing was performed on PBMCs from the stem cell graft donor, taken from the stem cell graft. The receptors were gathered from a human donor who donated a stem cell graft to a child with acute lymphoblastic leukemia.

This clonotype was counted ten times or more. The CDR3 is CASQPRDSYNEQFF. The CDR3 nucleotides are TGCGCCAGCCAACCCCGGGACAGTTACAATGAGCAGTTCTTC. V is TRBV5-1 and J is TRBJ2-1; 7 nucleotides align to TRBD1. This CDR3 has 14 residues. With 7 bases clipped from V and 4 bases from J, the junction kept 8 bases outside the gene matches. Germline CDR1 SGHRS, CDR2 YFSETQ.

This clonotype came up many times. The chain links TRBV15 to TRBJ1-5; D is unclear. V lost 1 base, J lost 2 bases, and 15 bases lay in between. In germline, CDR1 is LNHNV, CDR2 YYDKDF (reference sequence). The CDR3 has 17 residues. CDR3 DNA sequence: TGTGCCACCAGCAGAGGAACAAGGGAGGAAGGCAATCAGCCCCAGCATTTT. Encoded protein: CATSRGTREEGNQPQHF. The whole variable domain, filled in from reference TRBV15 and TRBJ1-5, reads DAMVIQNPRYQVTQFGKPVTLSCSQTLNHNVMYWYQQKSSQAPKLLFHYYDKDFNNEADTPDNFQSRRPNTSFCFLDIRSPGLGDTAMYLCATSRGTREEGNQPQHFGDGTRLSIL.

This sequence joins TRBV7-9 and TRBJ1-4; the D gene is possibly TRBD1 (5 bases). The CDR3 extends over 15 amino acids. Trimming stripped 7 bases from V and 5 bases from J, with 17 bases between. Looked up from germline, CDR1 is SEHNR and CDR2 is FQNEAQ (reference sequence). The CDR3 spells CASTQRSGDNEKLFF. The CDR3 coding sequence is TGTGCCAGCACGCAGCGATCGGGGGACAATGAAAAACTGTTTTTT.